This TCR beta chain was captured by sequencing in a study of blood T cell repertoires in COVID-19. The wider study: COVID-19 samples from acute and convalescent phases originated in the United States, Italy and Spain. Nucleic acid was either cDNA or gDNA, and it came from T cells, B-cell-depleted T cells, or PBMCs.

Original processing notes: Using reference gene primer amplification, nucleated cell counts were estimated. Generated by immunoSEQ multiplex PCR, the TCRdb table keeps only in-frame clones and is missing some. V and J calls and clone size are those listed in that table; D and trimming were worked out from the DNA. This sample has some 270,000 clones, with 84% found just once. CDR1 and CDR2 (germline): SGHRS, YFSETQ. CDR3 length: 14 amino acids. V was shortened by 1 base and J by 10 bases, with 15 bases between the two germline ends. This rearrangement joins TRBV5-1 to TRBJ2-1, with no clear D. The sequenced sample consisted of peripheral blood. This TCR was recovered from a middle-aged woman who had recovered from COVID-19. This chain's CDR3 is CASSLSVEVEEQFF. DNA for the CDR3: TGCGCCAGCAGCTTGTCGGTAGAGGTCGAGGAGCAGTTCTTC.